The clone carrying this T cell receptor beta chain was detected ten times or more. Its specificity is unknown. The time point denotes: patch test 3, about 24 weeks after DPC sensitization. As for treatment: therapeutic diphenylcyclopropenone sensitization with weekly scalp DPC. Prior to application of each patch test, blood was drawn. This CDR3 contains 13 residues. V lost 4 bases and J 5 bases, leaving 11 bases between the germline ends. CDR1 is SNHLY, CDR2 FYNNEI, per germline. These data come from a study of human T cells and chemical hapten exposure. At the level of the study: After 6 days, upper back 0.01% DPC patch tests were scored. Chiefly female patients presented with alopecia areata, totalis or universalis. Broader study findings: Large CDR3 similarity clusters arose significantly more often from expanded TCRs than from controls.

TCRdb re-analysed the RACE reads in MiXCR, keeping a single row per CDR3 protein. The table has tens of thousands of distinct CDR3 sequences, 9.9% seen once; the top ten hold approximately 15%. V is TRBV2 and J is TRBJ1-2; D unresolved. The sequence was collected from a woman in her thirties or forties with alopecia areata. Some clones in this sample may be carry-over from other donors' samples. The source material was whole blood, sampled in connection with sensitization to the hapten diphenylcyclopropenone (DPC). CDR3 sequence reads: CASSVIEEYGYTF. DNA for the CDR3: TGTGCCAGCAGTGTTATTGAAGAGTATGGCTACACCTTC.